Below, 7 T cell receptor beta chains from the same sample are listed, as sequenced in a study of blood T cell repertoires in COVID-19. Sequencing was performed with immunoSEQ multiplex PCR; in TCRdb, only in-frame clones are kept and a portion is missing. The table lists around 100,000 clones, 74% of them singletons. The material sequenced was peripheral blood. The source is a man aged 70 or older with COVID-19, enrolled during active disease.

The rearrangement joins TRBV21-1 to TRBJ1-3; the listed D gene, TRBD1, was not tested against the DNA. TRBV21-1 is designated a pseudogene. This CDR3 has 18 residues. The CDR3 loop is CASSKRSPSGVFGNTIYF. The DNA for the CDR3 is TGTGCCAGCAGCAAAAGATCCCCCTCAGGGGTATTTGGAAACACCATATATTTT.

The J gene is TRBJ2-5, the V gene TRBV5-8, with D possibly TRBD1 on 5 matching bases. This CDR3 is built from 15 residues. The germline V gene has CDR1 SGHTS and CDR2 YDEGEE. Trimming removed 4 bases from V and 0 bases from J, with 13 bases in between. The CDR3 protein is CASSGLGADQETQYF. Here the CDR3 DNA reads TGTGCCAGCAGCGGGCTTGGGGCCGACCAAGAGACCCAGTACTTC.

The chain carries TRBV6-6 and TRBJ2-1, with TRBD2 matching 8 bases. The CDR3 sequence is 14 residues long. Trimming at V came to 8 bases and at J to 6 bases, leaving 9 bases not matched to a gene. The germline gives CDR1 MNHNY, CDR2 SVGAGI (reference sequence). This CDR3 reads CASLRPSGLNEQFF. For the CDR3, the DNA is TGTGCCAGCCTTCGGCCTAGCGGGCTCAATGAGCAGTTCTTC.

J is TRBJ2-1 and V is TRBV6-1; perhaps TRBD1 as D (6 bases). Trimming removed 5 bases from V and 2 bases from J, with 13 bases in between. Germline CDR1 MNHNS, CDR2 SASEGT. The CDR3 contains 15 residues. CDR3 coding DNA: TGTGCCAGCAGTTTGCAGGGGAATACCTACAATGAGCAGTTCTTC. Translated: CASSLQGNTYNEQFF.

CDR3 sequence: CASSSGTASEQYF. The CDR3 region has the DNA TGTGCCAGCAGCTCCGGGACTGCTAGTGAGCAGTACTTC. The chain is built from TRBV7-3 and TRBJ2-7; perhaps TRBD2 as D (6 bases). The CDR3 runs to 13 residues. Germline CDR1 reads SGHTA; CDR2 reads FQGTGA. V was shortened by 4 bases and J by 7 bases, with 14 bases between the two germline ends.

The J gene is TRBJ2-1, the V gene TRBV7-2; 8 positions match TRBD2. Trimming took 5 bases from V and 6 from J; bases not matched to a gene: 9. The V gene's germline CDR1 is SGHTA and CDR2 FQGNSA. The CDR3 runs 15 residues. The CDR3 is CASSAGTSLGNEQFF. The CDR3 nucleotides are TGTGCCAGCAGCGCCGGGACTAGTCTCGGCAATGAGCAGTTCTTC.

The rearrangement links TRBV15 to TRBJ1-2; D not certain. Trimming stripped 0 bases from V and 4 bases from J, with 12 bases between. The CDR3 contains 15 residues. Germline CDR1 and CDR2: LNHNV and YYDKDF (reference sequence). In DNA, the CDR3 is TGTGCCACCAGCAGAGATCTAGCAGGCCGCTATGGCTACACCTTC. Translation gives CATSRDLAGRYGYTF.